A selection of T cell receptor beta chains follows, all from one sample in a study of T-cell memory formation after mild COVID-19. TCRdb re-called the 5' RACE reads through MiXCR, storing one row per CDR3 protein. The data hold 200,000 to 250,000 distinct CDR3 sequences, with 25% to 35% observed a single time. Sample: PBMCs or a T cell subset sorted from them (not recorded which). These receptors came from an adult woman who had mild COVID-19 (a few samples of this study predate the infection). Cell type and time point are not known. CDR3s leave out the opening cysteine and the closing phenylalanine or tryptophan.

j_call | v_call | cdr3_aa
TRBJ2-3 | TRBV6-2/TRBV6-3 | ASSYSTSGTLPEDTQY
TRBJ2-7 | TRBV15 | ATSRDGGASSYEQY
TRBJ2-7 | TRBV12-3/TRBV12-4 | ASSPGQARVEQY
TRBJ1-2 | TRBV12-3/TRBV12-4 | ASSDNRDHMSHGYT
TRBJ2-7 | TRBV6-2/TRBV6-3 | ASSYSPGLPYEQY
TRBJ2-4 | TRBV20-1 | SACASTAKNIQY
TRBJ1-5 | TRBV24-1 | ATSDQTHDQPQH
TRBJ2-1 | TRBV12-5 | ASGGGTGVYNEQF
TRBJ1-1 | TRBV7-6 | ASSLSKREAF
TRBJ1-1 | TRBV12-3/TRBV12-4 | ATGIGRMNTEAF
TRBJ1-2 | TRBV7-3 | ASSLTGRGGYT
TRBJ2-1 | TRBV12-3/TRBV12-4 | ASSFSRRYNEQF
TRBJ2-3 | TRBV20-1 | SARFPGSNTDTQY
TRBJ2-7 | TRBV27 | ASSPNGQGYEQY
TRBJ2-2 | TRBV7-6 | ASSGGQDTGELF
TRBJ2-1 | TRBV7-6 | ASSSTRGNEQF
TRBJ2-1 | TRBV2 | ASNLGPGGF
TRBJ2-7 | TRBV6-5 | ASSDLGQGRYEQY
TRBJ2-7 | TRBV29-1 | SAKTGSYEQY
TRBJ2-1 | TRBV12-2 | ASRSPGLNYNEQF
TRBJ2-7 | TRBV9 | ASSVVPDYEQY
TRBJ2-5 | TRBV6-5 | ASSYSKWAETQY
TRBJ2-3 | TRBV5-5 | ASSSPGQGPDTQY
TRBJ2-1 | TRBV5-1 | ASRGKVGATDNEQF
TRBJ1-3 | TRBV6-6 | ASTVLSGNTIY
TRBJ2-3 | TRBV5-1 | ASSLGEVADTQY
TRBJ2-5 | TRBV15 | ATSRDPGQQETQY
TRBJ1-1 | TRBV4-1 | ASSPAGGVNTEAF
TRBJ2-3 | TRBV15 | ATSRAEKTQY
TRBJ1-2 | TRBV14 | ASSRSRLRGGYT
TRBJ1-1 | TRBV7-9 | ASSLYGRRANTEAF
TRBJ2-1 | TRBV7-9 | ASGRANEQF
TRBJ1-1 | TRBV5-1 | ASSLDRSDTEAF
TRBJ2-3 | TRBV6-5 | ASSYSWDRASDTQY
TRBJ1-1 | TRBV24-1 | ATSERDTEAF
TRBJ1-1 | TRBV12-3/TRBV12-4 | ASSFGVRTEAF
TRBJ2-2 | TRBV3-1 | ASSQVPNTGELF
TRBJ2-5 | TRBV5-5 | ASSSGLTMYQETQY
TRBJ1-4 | TRBV20-1 | SAPHVEKLF
TRBJ2-1 | TRBV6-2/TRBV6-3 | ASMGSGRRNEQF
TRBJ2-7 | TRBV2 | ASSELAGRYEQY
TRBJ1-1 | TRBV7-2 | ASSLEVPNTEAF
TRBJ2-7 | TRBV5-1 | ASSPRTGGPYEQY